The sequence of this T cell receptor (beta chain) was determined in a study of healthy donors' naive CD4 and CD8 T cells. Notes on the study in general: Alpha and beta chains were sequenced in bulk without pairing.

A note on this clonotype: The target antigen is unknown.

The CDR3 spans 13 residues. Germline assignment: CDR1 SQVTM and CDR2 ANQGSEA. Trimming at V came to 4 bases and at J to 7 bases, leaving 4 bases not matched to a gene. A linear amplification protocol produced the TCR libraries from roughly 480 ng of total RNA. As handled by the study authors: From a few healthy donors, approximately 79,000 rearranged TCR alpha transcripts were sequenced. TCRdb recomputed calls from the reads with MiXCR, one row per CDR3 protein. TCRdb assigned the V and J calls; the authors' analysis was not used. Among about 180,000 distinct CDR3 sequences, under 85% were seen once, and the ten largest hold more than 2%.

The chain combines TRBV29-1 with TRBJ1-6; TRBD1 matches 7 bases. This TCR was sampled from a pool of human donors in good health; the sample pools cells from several healthy donors. The material sequenced was naive CD4+ and CD8+ T cells sorted from blood, pooled from several donors. CDR3 nucleotides: TGCAGCGTTGGTCGGGACAGAAATTCACCCCTCCACTTT. Translated: CSVGRDRNSPLHF. Looking up the rest from reference TRBV29-1 and TRBJ1-6 gives the full variable domain: SAVISQKPSRDICQRGTSLTIQCQVDSQVTMMFWYRQQPGQSLTLIATANQGSEATYESGFVIDKFPISRPNLTFSTLTVSNMSPEDSSIYLCSVGRDRNSPLHFGNGTRLTVT.